What follows describes a single T cell receptor (beta chain). The CDR3 extends over 14 amino acids. Deletions cut 0 bases from V and 7 bases from J, with 10 bases between. Germline V CDR1 and CDR2: SGHRS, YFSETQ. This entry comes from a study of blood T cell repertoires in COVID-19. In the authors' methods: Counts of nucleated cells, estimated from reference gene primer amplification, were obtained. Profiled with immunoSEQ multiplex PCR; TCRdb holds only in-frame clones, not every one. The V and J calls and the clone size are those of that table, but D and trimming were determined from the DNA. The sample carries 80,000 to 90,000 clones, around 80% recorded once.

The chain couples TRBV5-1 to TRBJ2-2; no clear D. The TCR comes from a woman of 80 years or more with acute or convalescent COVID-19. Sequencing was performed on peripheral blood. CDR3 loop: CASSLVTVNGELFF. The CDR3 DNA reads as TGCGCCAGCAGCTTGGTTACAGTTAACGGGGAGCTGTTTTTT.